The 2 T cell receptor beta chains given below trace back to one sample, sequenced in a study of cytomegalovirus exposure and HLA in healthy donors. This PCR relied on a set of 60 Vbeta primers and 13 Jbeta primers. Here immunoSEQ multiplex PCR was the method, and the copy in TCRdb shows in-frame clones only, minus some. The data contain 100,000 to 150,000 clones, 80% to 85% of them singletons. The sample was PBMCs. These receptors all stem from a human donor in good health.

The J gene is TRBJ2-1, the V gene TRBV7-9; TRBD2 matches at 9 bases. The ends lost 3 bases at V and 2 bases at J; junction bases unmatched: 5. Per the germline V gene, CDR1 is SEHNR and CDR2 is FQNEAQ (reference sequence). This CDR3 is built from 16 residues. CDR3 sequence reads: CASSLRSGGPYNEQFF. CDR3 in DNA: TGTGCCAGCAGCTTGAGAAGCGGGGGGCCCTACAATGAGCAGTTCTTC.

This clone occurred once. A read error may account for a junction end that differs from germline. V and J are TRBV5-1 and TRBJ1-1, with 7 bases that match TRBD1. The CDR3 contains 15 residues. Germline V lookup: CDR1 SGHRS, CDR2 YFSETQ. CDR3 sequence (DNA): TGCGCCAACAGCTTGGTTGAGGGGGCGCACACTGAAGCTTTCTTT. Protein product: CANSLVEGAHTEAFF.